This entry lists 20 T cell receptor beta chains sequenced from one sample in a study of blood T cells in healthy people across ages. It was with a sample-barcoded 5' primer and a J-beta primer mix that a second PCR of roughly 7 to 12 cycles was run. A single record per CDR3 protein comes from TCRdb applying MiXCR to the 5' RACE reads. The top ten clones hold around 0.75% of a sample with around 1,000,000 distinct CDR3 sequences, under 30% of them seen once. The sample also formed part of further work on T cells of mothers and their children.

Specimen: blood. Source of these receptors: a girl aged 2 to 10 in good health.

This clonotype was seen at least ten times. The gene calls are TRBV28 and TRBJ2-7; tentatively, D is TRBD1 (6 bases). CDR3 length: 14 residues. Per the germline V gene, CDR1 is MDHEN and CDR2 is SYDVKM. V was trimmed by 3 bases and J by 6 bases, leaving 15 bases between them. Here the CDR3 DNA reads TGTGCCAGCAGTTTCCTGGACAGTCGACCCGAGCAGTACTTC. Translating it yields CASSFLDSRPEQYF.

This clonotype was recorded a few times. V usage is TRBV12-3 or TRBV12-4 and J usage is TRBJ1-4; D is ambiguous. V was cut by 2 bases and J by 1 base, with 5 bases left in between. The CDR3 has 14 amino acids. The CDR3 nucleotides read TGTGCCAGCAGTTTAACATTAACTAATGAAAAACTGTTTTTT. Translated, it gives CASSLTLTNEKLFF.

The J gene is TRBJ2-5, the V gene TRBV13; 9 bases match TRBD1. Judging by the DNA end, TRBJ2-7 fits better; the J call may be wrong. Germline V gene sequence: CDR1 PRHDT, CDR2 FYEKMQ (reference sequence). The CDR3 consists of 14 residues. The CDR3, as DNA: TGTGCCAGCAGCTTGGACAGGGGAGACTACGAGCAGTACTTC. Amino acid sequence: CASSLDRGDYEQYF.

The chain joins TRBV9 to TRBJ2-1, with D possibly being TRBD2 (5 bases). CDR3 length: 16 amino acids. From germline, CDR1 is SGDLS and CDR2 YYNGEE. Trimming removed 1 base from V and 5 bases from J, with 16 bases in between. As DNA, the CDR3 is TGTGCCAGCAGCGTAAACGCGTACGGGGTCGACAATGAGCAGTTCTTC. Translation gives CASSVNAYGVDNEQFF.

This clonotype appeared a few times. The chain recombines TRBV5-6 with TRBJ2-7; 9 bases are a match to TRBD2. V trimming: 1 base; J trimming: 5 bases; junction bases outside the gene matches: 13. Germline V CDR1 and CDR2: SGHDT, YYEEEE. This CDR3 is 17 amino acids long. CDR3 bases: TGTGCCAGCAGCTTGAGAGTCGCGGGAGGGCCGACCCACGAGCAGTACTTC. As protein: CASSLRVAGGPTHEQYF.

The CDR3 sequence: CASSPGTGGQVHYEQYF. CDR3 DNA: TGTGCCAGCAGCCCCGGGACAGGGGGCCAGGTTCACTACGAGCAGTACTTC. V is TRBV9 and J is TRBJ2-7; 12 bases match TRBD1. The CDR3 spans 17 residues. V dropped 4 bases and J dropped 3; count of bases not matched to a gene: 11. Germline CDR1 and CDR2: SGDLS and YYNGEE.

There are a few counts of this clonotype. The genes are TRBV29-1 and TRBJ2-5; a weak D match, TRBD2 (6 bases). The germline V gene has CDR1 SQVTM and CDR2 ANQGSEA. The CDR3 totals 17 residues. The ends were cut back, 6 bases at V and 1 base at J, with 24 bases in the middle. The CDR3 DNA reads as TGCAGCGTGGAGGGTCTCCAGGTAGGCCCATCCCAAGAGACCCAGTACTTC. Translated, it gives CSVEGLQVGPSQETQYF.

This clonotype was seen once. The rearrangement joins TRBV24-1 to TRBJ2-5; D might be TRBD1 (6 bases). Deletions cut 2 bases from V and 1 base from J, with 19 bases between. The length of the CDR3 is 18 residues. CDR1 is KGHDR and CDR2 is SFDVKD in the germline V gene. The CDR3 nucleotides read TGTGCCACCAGTGATTGGGGTGGTGCGGACAGAGGCCAAGAGACCCAGTACTTC. Protein sequence: CATSDWGGADRGQETQYF.

This clonotype has just a few counts. The chain carries TRBV20-1 and TRBJ1-4; D unresolved. CDR3 length: 16 residues. Germline V gives CDR1 DFQATT, CDR2 SNEGSKA (reference sequence). Trimming took off 0 bases at V and 6 bases at J, with 17 bases between the two ends. The CDR3 DNA reads TGCAGTGCTAGAGATGGGCTACCGAAGACTCATGAAAAACTGTTTTTT. It specifies CSARDGLPKTHEKLFF.

The CDR3 DNA sequence: TGTGCCAGCAGCTCGCACATGAGCTCCTATAATTCACCCCTCCACTTT. Translated: CASSSHMSSYNSPLHF. The chain joins TRBV5-6 to TRBJ1-6; no firm D call. Germline V gene lookup returns CDR1 SGHDT and CDR2 YYEEEE. CDR3 length: 16 residues. Trimming shortened V by 3 bases and J by 0 bases, and 10 bases separated the two germline ends.

The J gene is TRBJ2-5, the V gene TRBV6-5, with D possibly TRBD1 on 6 matching bases. The J call may be faulty, since TRBJ2-7 better matches the DNA end. The CDR3 is 14 amino acids. CDR1 and CDR2 from the germline V gene are MNHEY and SVGAGI. In nucleotides, the CDR3 is TGTGCCAGCAGCGTAAATACAGGGTACTACGAGCAGTACTTC. Protein: CASSVNTGYYEQYF.

In its sample, this clonotype was seen a few times. V and J are TRBV7-2 and TRBJ2-5, with TRBD2 matching over 8 bases. V lost 6 bases and J lost 3; bases outside the gene matches: 6. This CDR3 comprises 14 residues. Germline V gives CDR1 SGHTA, CDR2 FQGNSA. The CDR3 region is CASSRGGDKETQYF. The CDR3 DNA sequence: TGTGCCAGCAGTCGGGGGGGCGACAAAGAGACCCAGTACTTC.

This clonotype was found a few times. V is TRBV7-2 and J is TRBJ2-3; 10 bases are shared with TRBD2. Germline assignment: CDR1 SGHTA and CDR2 FQGNSA. The CDR3 contains 16 residues. Trimming took 4 bases from V and 4 from J; bases not matched to a gene: 8. CDR3 sequence (DNA): TGTGCCAGCAGCTCGATACTAGCGGGGTTCGCAGATACGCAGTATTTT. The encoded protein is CASSSILAGFADTQYF. The variable domain in full, completed from reference TRBV7-2 and TRBJ2-3, reads GAGVSQSPSNKVTEKGKDVELRCDPISGHTALYWYRQSLGQGLEFLIYFQGNSAPDKSGLPSDRFSAERTGGSVSTLTIQRTQQEDSAVYLCASSSILAGFADTQYFGPGTRLTVL.

In this sample, this clonotype turned up a few times. V gene TRBV12-3 or TRBV12-4 combines with J gene TRBJ1-1; 8 bases align to TRBD1. The CDR3 runs to 16 residues. After removal of 7 bases from V and 0 bases from J, the junction contained 10 bases not matched to a gene. CDR3 protein: CASTTQGATMNTEAFF. The CDR3 bases are TGTGCCAGCACTACTCAGGGGGCGACTATGAACACTGAAGCTTTCTTT.

The chain carries TRBV29-1 and TRBJ2-7, with D perhaps matching TRBD1 or TRBD2 (5 bases each). This CDR3 has 13 residues. Trimming took off 4 bases at V and 4 bases at J, with 14 bases between the two ends. CDR1 is SQVTM, CDR2 ANQGSEA, per germline. Here the CDR3 DNA reads TGCAGCGTTGTGGCAGGGACGGCTTACGAGCAGTACTTC. Amino acids: CSVVAGTAYEQYF.

The rearrangement uses TRBV4-1 and TRBJ1-2; no clear D. The CDR3 spans 13 residues. V lost 3 bases, J lost 5 bases, and 10 bases lay in between. Germline-derived CDR1 and CDR2 are MGHRA and YSYEKL. CDR3 protein: CASSQGLTYGYTF. In nucleotides, the CDR3 is TGCGCCAGCAGCCAGGGGTTGACGTATGGCTACACCTTC.

The genes are TRBV29-1 and TRBJ2-1; tentatively, D is TRBD2 (6 bases). Trimming took 3 bases from V and 5 from J, leaving 11 bases between them. This CDR3 region has 13 residues. CDR1 SQVTM and CDR2 ANQGSEA come from the germline V gene. The DNA for the CDR3 is TGCAGCGTTGATGGACTATTTAACAATGAGCAGTTCTTC. Translating gives CSVDGLFNNEQFF.

This clonotype was seen only a few times. The rearrangement uses TRBV15 and TRBJ2-1; unclear D gene. The J call may be wrong; the DNA end is better matched by TRBJ2-5. The V gene's germline CDR1 is LNHNV and CDR2 YYDKDF (reference sequence). The CDR3 runs to 13 residues. CDR3 region: CATSPVLQETQYF. In nucleotides, the CDR3 is TGTGCCACCAGCCCAGTCCTCCAAGAGACCCAGTACTTC.

This chain uses TRBV5-6 with TRBJ2-7; 10 nucleotides line up with TRBD1. The trim removed 0 bases at V and 4 bases at J, leaving 4 bases unmatched. Germline V gives CDR1 SGHDT, CDR2 YYEEEE. This CDR3 is built from 15 residues. As DNA, the CDR3 is TGTGCCAGCAGCTTGGTTTGGGACAGGGGATACGAGCAGTACTTC. Its protein is CASSLVWDRGYEQYF. The whole variable domain, remainder taken from reference TRBV5-6 and TRBJ2-7, is DAGVTQSPTHLIKTRGQQVTLRCSPKSGHDTVSWYQQALGQGPQFIFQYYEEEERQRGNFPDRFSGHQFPNYSSELNVNALLLGDSALYLCASSLVWDRGYEQYFGPGTRLTVT.

This clonotype was counted a few times. The V call is TRBV7-9, the J call TRBJ1-1; no clear D gene. CDR1 SEHNR and CDR2 FQNEAQ come from the germline V gene (reference sequence). This CDR3 has 12 residues. Trimming stripped 4 bases from V and 5 bases from J, with 8 bases between. CDR3 coding DNA: TGTGCCAGCAGCTCCGGGTGGACTGAAGCTTTCTTT. Its translation is CASSSGWTEAFF.